These 32 T cell receptor beta chains were all obtained from the same sample, sequenced in a study of vaccination and CD4 T cells after COVID-19. These receptors have no identified antigens. Oncomine TCR Beta short-read sequencing was applied to DNA from cultured CD4+ T cells. TCRdb recomputed calls from the PCR reads with MiXCR, one row per CDR3 protein. The repertoire has 10,000 or so distinct CDR3 sequences, under 60% of them found once; the top ten carry roughly 22%. Treatment given: roughly 10-day PBMC culture with coronavirus spike peptide pools or control peptides (ViraFEST assay). Sequences were obtained from CD4+ T cells from blood, cultured in vitro. Every receptor here comes from a human donor who had recovered from COVID-19.

The chain combines TRBV19 with TRBJ2-2, with D perhaps TRBD1 (6 bases). Per the germline V gene, CDR1 is LNHDA and CDR2 is SQIVND (reference sequence). The CDR3 extends over 14 amino acids. The ends were cut back, 5 bases at V and 7 bases at J, with 14 bases in the middle. The CDR3 spells CASSRRQGSGELFF. In DNA form, the CDR3 reads TGTGCCAGTAGTCGCCGGCAGGGGAGCGGGGAGCTGTTTTTT.

This chain links TRBV20-1 with TRBJ2-3; tentatively, D is TRBD2 (6 bases). There are 14 residues in the CDR3. Germline CDR1 is DFQATT and CDR2 is SNEGSKA (reference sequence). V lost 1 base, J lost 6 bases, and 14 bases lay in between. CDR3 in DNA: TGCAGTGCTAGAGGCGGCGGGAATGTGGATACGCAGTATTTT. Translation: CSARGGGNVDTQYF.

J is TRBJ1-5 and V is TRBV12-3 or TRBV12-4; the D gene is possibly TRBD1 (6 bases). This CDR3 is 14 amino acids long. The germline V and J ends were trimmed by 8 bases and 1 base, with 12 bases remaining between them. The CDR3 coding sequence is TGTGCCAGCGGGGAGGGGGGAAGCAATCAGCCCCAGCATTTT. It is translated as CASGEGGSNQPQHF.

This chain connects TRBV5-1 to TRBJ2-5; D possibly uses TRBD1 or TRBD2 (5 bases each). This CDR3 comprises 18 residues. Trimming left V 1 base short and J 0 bases short, with 19 bases between. Germline V gives CDR1 SGHRS, CDR2 YFSETQ. CDR3 coding DNA: TGCGCCAGCAGCTTGCGGTGGGGGAGAACCTTACACCAAGAGACCCAGTACTTC. This codes for CASSLRWGRTLHQETQYF.

The rearrangement joins TRBV20-1 to TRBJ1-4; no definite D call. Germline values: CDR1 DFQATT, CDR2 SNEGSKA (reference sequence). V was shortened by 3 bases and J by 7 bases, with 12 bases between the two germline ends. There are 13 residues in the CDR3. The CDR3: CSASGERGEKLFF. The CDR3 DNA reads as TGCAGTGCTAGCGGGGAAAGAGGTGAAAAACTGTTTTTT.

For the CDR3, the DNA is TGTGCCAGCAATCATAGGGGGCAGCCCCAGCATTTT. As protein: CASNHRGQPQHF. The chain is built from TRBV21-1 and TRBJ1-5; the D call TRBD1 from the table was never checked on the DNA. TRBV21-1 is a pseudogene segment. The CDR3 consists of 12 residues.

V gene TRBV27 combines with J gene TRBJ1-2; D perhaps matches TRBD1 (5 bases). Germline CDR1 MNHEY, CDR2 SMNVEV (reference sequence). The CDR3 covers 16 residues. V was trimmed by 0 bases and J by 4 bases, leaving 15 bases between them. This CDR3 is CASSLSYRGDLYGYTF. The CDR3 bases are TGTGCCAGCAGTTTATCGTATAGGGGCGACCTCTATGGCTACACCTTC.

V usage is TRBV15 and J usage is TRBJ2-5, with TRBD2 matching over 10 bases. After removal of 5 bases from V and 5 bases from J, the junction contained 5 bases not matched to a gene. There are 14 residues in the CDR3. Germline CDR1 reads LNHNV; CDR2 reads YYDKDF (reference sequence). The CDR3 coding sequence is TGTGCCACCAGCGCCAGCGGGAGGGTTGAGACCCAGTACTTC. Translated: CATSASGRVETQYF.

The genes are TRBV20-1 and TRBJ1-6; tentatively, D is TRBD1 (6 bases). CDR1 is DFQATT and CDR2 is SNEGSKA in the germline V gene (reference sequence). This CDR3 has 14 residues. Trimming left V 3 bases short and J 9 bases short, with 15 bases between. CDR3 protein: CSASSGIGGSPLHF. CDR3 nucleotide sequence: TGCAGTGCTAGTTCAGGAATAGGGGGTTCACCCCTCCACTTT.

The chain joins TRBV21-1 to TRBJ1-2. TRBV21-1 counts as a pseudogene. The CDR3 is 11 residues long. The CDR3 reads CASSKDNGYTF. CDR3 sequence (DNA): TGTGCCAGCAGCAAAGATAATGGCTACACCTTC.

The chain uses TRBV20-1 and TRBJ2-3; D might be TRBD1 (6 bases). CDR1 is DFQATT, CDR2 SNEGSKA, per germline (reference sequence). This CDR3 has 13 amino acids. The V end lost 2 bases, the J end lost 2 bases, and 8 bases lay between the germline ends. In DNA, the CDR3 is TGCAGTGCTAGAAGGACAGCCACAGATACGCAGTATTTT. This codes for CSARRTATDTQYF.

This clonotype has only a few counts. The genes are TRBV7-9 and TRBJ1-2; TRBD1 agrees at 7 bases. CDR1 and CDR2 (germline): SEHNR, FQNEAQ (reference sequence). The CDR3 is made up of 15 amino acids. Trimming cost V 5 bases and J 5 bases; bases outside gene matches: 11. The CDR3 sequence is CASSPREGARYGYTF. In DNA form, the CDR3 reads TGTGCCAGCAGCCCACGGGAGGGGGCCCGGTATGGCTACACCTTC.

This clonotype was counted between two and nine times. The chain links TRBV27 to TRBJ2-3; 10 bases agree with TRBD2. Trimming removed 4 bases from V and 4 bases from J; junction bases left unmatched: 11. The CDR3 length is 17 residues. The germline V gene has CDR1 MNHEY and CDR2 SMNVEV (reference sequence). Written as DNA, the CDR3 is TGTGCCAGCAGTTATTACCGAGCGGGGGGGCGGGCAGATACGCAGTATTTT. It encodes CASSYYRAGGRADTQYF.

The chain couples TRBV21-1 to TRBJ1-1; TRBD1, the D gene given by the table, was not confirmed from the DNA. TRBV21-1 is annotated as a pseudogene. The CDR3 totals 15 residues. CDR3 sequence (DNA): TGTGCCAGCATCCCTAAAATGGGGGGGAACACTGAAGCTTTCTTT. Protein: CASIPKMGGNTEAFF.

This chain connects TRBV7-3 to TRBJ2-3, with D possibly being TRBD1 (6 bases). CDR1 is SGHTA, CDR2 FQGTGA, per germline. The CDR3 spans 15 residues. V dropped 5 bases and J dropped 2 bases, with 14 bases sitting between them. DNA for the CDR3: TGTGCCAGCAGCCCGACAGGCACCTTCACAGATACGCAGTATTTT. Translating it yields CASSPTGTFTDTQYF.

CDR3 nucleotides: TGCAGTGCTCTAGGACAGGGGGGCGGAGTCGAGACCCAGTACTTC. Its protein is CSALGQGGGVETQYF. The chain combines TRBV20-1 with TRBJ2-5, with 10 positions matching TRBD1. The CDR3 contains 15 residues. The germline V gene encodes CDR1 DFQATT and CDR2 SNEGSKA (reference sequence). V shed 5 bases, J shed 5 bases, and the junction held 11 bases outside the gene matches.

V gene TRBV19 combines with J gene TRBJ1-2; 8 bases are shared with TRBD1. Germline V lookup: CDR1 LNHDA, CDR2 SQIVND (reference sequence). V shed 5 bases and J 5 bases; nucleotides not matched to a gene: 10. CDR3 length equals 15 residues. In DNA form, the CDR3 reads TGTGCCAGTAGTGCCGAACAGGGGGAGTTGTATGGCTACACCTTC. Translated: CASSAEQGELYGYTF.

Regarding this clonotype: One end of the junction does not line up with germline, which may come from a read error. The chain links TRBV18 to TRBJ1-5; D gene unclear. This CDR3 is 14 amino acids long. The germline V gene has CDR1 KGHSH and CDR2 LQKENI. DNA for the CDR3: TGTGCCAGCTCCCTCGGGTCTTACGACCAGCCCCATCATTTT. This codes for CASSLGSYDQPHHF.

The V call is TRBV7-3, the J call TRBJ1-1; 10 nucleotides match TRBD1. The CDR3 has 16 amino acids. With 5 bases clipped from V and 1 base from J, the junction kept 7 bases outside the gene matches. The V gene's germline CDR1 is SGHTA and CDR2 FQGTGA. In DNA form, the CDR3 reads TGTGCCAGCAGCCCGACAGGGGGCGCTGGGAACACTGAAGCTTTCTTT. As protein: CASSPTGGAGNTEAFF.

V is TRBV12-3 or TRBV12-4 and J is TRBJ1-6, with D uncertain. V lost 1 base and J 4 bases, leaving 5 bases between the germline ends. The CDR3 loop spans 14 amino acids. The CDR3 DNA reads TGTGCCAGCAGTTTAGACGGTTATAATTCACCCCTCCACTTT. It translates to CASSLDGYNSPLHF.

Judged by abundance, this clonotype is large. This chain connects TRBV11-3 to TRBJ2-1; maybe TRBD2 (5 bases). V was trimmed by 2 bases and J by 0 bases, leaving 8 bases between them. CDR3 length: 15 amino acids. In germline, CDR1 is SGHNT, CDR2 YENEEA. The CDR3 spells CASSLSGDSYNEQFF. In DNA form, the CDR3 reads TGTGCCAGCAGCTTATCCGGGGACTCCTACAATGAGCAGTTCTTC.

This chain uses TRBV7-3 with TRBJ2-7; possible D gene TRBD1, 5 bases. The CDR3 contains 15 residues. Trimming removed 5 bases at V and 4 bases at J, with 18 bases between. Germline V gene sequence: CDR1 SGHTA, CDR2 FQGTGA. The CDR3 reads CASSLLGAPSYEQYF. CDR3 nucleotide sequence: TGTGCCAGCAGCCTCCTTGGGGCCCCATCATACGAGCAGTACTTC. The full variable domain, in which reference TRBV7-3 and TRBJ2-7 provide the parts outside the CDR3, is GAGVSQTPSNKVTEKGKYVELRCDPISGHTALYWYRQSLGQGPEFLIYFQGTGAADDSGLPNDRFFAVRPEGSVSTLKIQRTERGDSAVYLCASSLLGAPSYEQYFGPGTRLTVT.

The chain has TRBV25-1 and TRBJ2-7, with 11 bases identical to TRBD1. From germline, CDR1 is MGHDK and CDR2 SYGVNS. The CDR3 consists of 14 residues. V lost 6 bases and J lost 5; bases outside the gene matches: 6. The CDR3 DNA sequence: TGTGCCAGCAGCCTCCGGGACAGGGGGAACGAGCAGTACTTC. Its protein is CASSLRDRGNEQYF.

This clonotype was seen more than once but under ten times. The CDR3 DNA sequence: TGTGCCAGTACCGCAGGGGAGGCCCCCTATGGCTACACCTTC. This codes for CASTAGEAPYGYTF. V usage is TRBV19 and J usage is TRBJ1-2; D is perhaps TRBD1 (6 bases). V gave up 7 bases and J gave up 4 bases, with 16 bases separating them. Germline CDR1 LNHDA, CDR2 SQIVND (reference sequence). The CDR3 is 14 residues long.

This clonotype has just a few counts. CDR3 in DNA: TGTGCCAGCAGCGTTCGCGGCAGGACTATAATGAACACTGAAGCTTTCTTT. It is translated as CASSVRGRTIMNTEAFF. J is TRBJ1-1 and V is TRBV7-2; D remains ambiguous. CDR3 length: 17 residues. Trimming took off 5 bases at V and 0 bases at J, with 19 bases between the two ends. CDR1 is SGHTA, CDR2 FQGNSA, per germline.

This clonotype was seen a handful of times. This chain uses TRBV7-6 with TRBJ2-3, with 7 bases that match TRBD2. The CDR3 is 14 residues long. CDR1 is SGHVS and CDR2 is FNYEAQ in the germline V gene. V was clipped by 5 bases and J by 4 bases; unmatched bases: 6. Here the CDR3 DNA reads TGTGCCAGCAGCAATAGACTAGCAGCAGATACGCAGTATTTT. Its translation: CASSNRLAADTQYF.

This clonotype has only a few counts. The chain recombines TRBV7-2 with TRBJ1-5; possibly TRBD1 for D (6 bases). The V end lost 4 bases, the J end lost 5 bases, and 9 bases lay between the germline ends. Germline CDR1 reads SGHTA; CDR2 reads FQGNSA. The CDR3 is made up of 13 amino acids. CDR3 in amino acids: CASSYYRDQPQHF. CDR3 DNA: TGTGCCAGCAGCTACTACAGGGATCAGCCCCAGCATTTT.

Only a few counts were recorded for this clonotype. The chain is built from TRBV28 and TRBJ2-4; D possibly corresponds to TRBD1 (6 bases). This CDR3 is built from 15 residues. The V and J ends lost 2 bases and 9 bases respectively, with 17 bases between them. Germline loops: CDR1 MDHEN, CDR2 SYDVKM. The CDR3 here is CASSLPGTPVGIQYF. The CDR3 nucleotides read TGTGCCAGCAGTTTACCCGGGACACCGGTAGGCATTCAGTACTTC.

The V and J genes are TRBV24-1 and TRBJ2-5; D remains ambiguous. Germline loops: CDR1 KGHDR, CDR2 SFDVKD. V lost 0 bases and J lost 0, with 7 bases in between. The CDR3 contains 15 residues. CDR3 in amino acids: CATSDLTAHQETQYF. CDR3 coding DNA: TGTGCCACCAGTGATTTGACGGCACACCAAGAGACCCAGTACTTC.

V and J are TRBV5-4 and TRBJ2-1; possibly TRBD2 for D (6 bases). V gave up 0 bases and J gave up 4 bases, with 8 bases separating them. This CDR3 has 14 residues. Germline CDR1 SGHNT, CDR2 YYREEE (reference sequence). The CDR3 loop is CASSLGLDYNEQFF. CDR3 DNA sequence: TGTGCCAGCAGCTTGGGACTAGATTACAATGAGCAGTTCTTC. The complete variable domain, with remaining parts taken from reference TRBV5-4 and TRBJ2-1, reads ETGVTQSPTHLIKTRGQQVTLRCSSQSGHNTVSWYQQALGQGPQFIFQYYREEENGRGNFPPRFSGLQFPNYSSELNVNALELDDSALYLCASSLGLDYNEQFFGPGTRLTVL.

This chain connects TRBV7-8 to TRBJ1-1; 8 nucleotides match TRBD1. V shed 6 bases, J shed 4 bases, and the junction held 19 bases outside the gene matches. Germline assignment: CDR1 SGHVS and CDR2 FQNEAQ. The CDR3 loop spans 18 amino acids. CDR3 in amino acids: CASSFSGQELFQSTEAFF. The CDR3 DNA reads as TGTGCCAGCAGTTTCTCGGGACAGGAGCTTTTCCAAAGCACTGAAGCTTTCTTT.

The chain uses TRBV20-1 and TRBJ1-5; D is possibly TRBD1 (5 bases). Germline V gene data show CDR1 as DFQATT and CDR2 as SNEGSKA (reference sequence). The CDR3 covers 13 residues. V lost 6 bases and J 5 bases, leaving 14 bases between the germline ends. The CDR3: CSASGQFDQPQHF. Here the CDR3 DNA reads TGCAGTGCCTCGGGGCAGTTTGATCAGCCCCAGCATTTT.